This T cell receptor beta chain was observed in a study of blood T cell repertoires in COVID-19. The V gene end was trimmed by 5 bases and the J gene end by 8 bases; junction bases not matched to a gene: 7. This CDR3 region has 14 residues. Per germline, CDR1 SGHAT and CDR2 FQNNGV. Repertoires were generated with immunoSEQ multiplex PCR, while TCRdb's copy carries only in-frame clones and drops some. The sample has fewer than 250,000 clones, more than 80% seen once; the top ten hold more than 9%. The chain carries TRBV11-2 and TRBJ2-3, with TRBD2 matching 10 bases. This sequence originates from a woman older than 75 with acute or convalescent COVID-19. The sequencing input was peripheral blood. The CDR3 nucleotides are TGTGCCAGCAGCCCGAGCGGGAGGGCCGGTACGCAGTATTTT. Amino acid sequence: CASSPSGRAGTQYF.